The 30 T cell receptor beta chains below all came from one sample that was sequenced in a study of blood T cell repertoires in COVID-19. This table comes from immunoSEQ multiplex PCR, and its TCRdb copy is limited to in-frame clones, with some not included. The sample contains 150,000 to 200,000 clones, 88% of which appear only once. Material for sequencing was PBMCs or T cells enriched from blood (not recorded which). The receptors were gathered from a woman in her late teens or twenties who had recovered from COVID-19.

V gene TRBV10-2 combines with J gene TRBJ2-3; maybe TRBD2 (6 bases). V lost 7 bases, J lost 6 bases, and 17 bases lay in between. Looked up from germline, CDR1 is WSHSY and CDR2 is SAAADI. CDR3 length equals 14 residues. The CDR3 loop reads CASTRLAASDTQYF. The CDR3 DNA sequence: TGCGCCAGCACCCGTTTAGCGGCGAGCGATACGCAGTATTTT.

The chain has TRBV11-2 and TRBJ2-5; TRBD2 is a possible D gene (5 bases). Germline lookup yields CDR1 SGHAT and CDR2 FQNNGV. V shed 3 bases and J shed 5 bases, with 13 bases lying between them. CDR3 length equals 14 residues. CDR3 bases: TGTGCCAGCAGCTTTACGAGAGGGCGGGAGACCCAGTACTTC. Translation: CASSFTRGRETQYF.

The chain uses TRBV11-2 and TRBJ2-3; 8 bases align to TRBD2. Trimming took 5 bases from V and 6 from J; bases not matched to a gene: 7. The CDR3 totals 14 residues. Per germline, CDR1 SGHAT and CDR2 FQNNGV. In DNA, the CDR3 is TGTGCCAGCAGCCAATACGGGGGGGTTGATACGCAGTATTTT. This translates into CASSQYGGVDTQYF.

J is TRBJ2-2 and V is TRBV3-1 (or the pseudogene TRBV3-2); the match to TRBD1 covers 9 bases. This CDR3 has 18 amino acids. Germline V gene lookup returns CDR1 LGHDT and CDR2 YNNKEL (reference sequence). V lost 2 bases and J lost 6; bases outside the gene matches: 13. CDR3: CASSQQTPGQGGSGELFF. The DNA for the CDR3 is TGTGCCAGCAGCCAACAAACACCGGGACAGGGTGGCTCCGGGGAGCTGTTTTTT.

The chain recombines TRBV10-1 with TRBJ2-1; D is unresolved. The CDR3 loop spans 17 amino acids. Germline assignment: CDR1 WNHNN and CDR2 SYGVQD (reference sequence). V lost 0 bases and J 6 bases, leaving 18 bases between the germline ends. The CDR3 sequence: CASSESTPGSKANEQFF. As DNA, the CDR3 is TGCGCCAGCAGTGAGTCTACCCCCGGGTCAAAAGCCAATGAGCAGTTCTTC.

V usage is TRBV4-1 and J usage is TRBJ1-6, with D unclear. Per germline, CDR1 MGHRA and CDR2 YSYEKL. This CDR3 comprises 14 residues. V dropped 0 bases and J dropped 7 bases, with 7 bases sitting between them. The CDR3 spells CASSQDLLNSPLHF. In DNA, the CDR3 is TGCGCCAGCAGCCAAGATCTTCTAAATTCACCCCTCCACTTT.

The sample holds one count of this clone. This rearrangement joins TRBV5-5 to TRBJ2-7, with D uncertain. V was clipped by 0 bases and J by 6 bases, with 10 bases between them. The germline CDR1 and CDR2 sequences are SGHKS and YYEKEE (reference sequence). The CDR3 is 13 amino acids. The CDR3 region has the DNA TGTGCCAGCAGCTTGGCCGGAGTGATCGAGCAGTACTTC. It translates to CASSLAGVIEQYF. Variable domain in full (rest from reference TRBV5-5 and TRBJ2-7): DAGVTQSPTHLIKTRGQQVTLRCSPISGHKSVSWYQQVLGQGPQFIFQYYEKEERGRGNFPDRFSARQFPNYSSELNVNALLLGDSALYLCASSLAGVIEQYFGPGTRLTVT.

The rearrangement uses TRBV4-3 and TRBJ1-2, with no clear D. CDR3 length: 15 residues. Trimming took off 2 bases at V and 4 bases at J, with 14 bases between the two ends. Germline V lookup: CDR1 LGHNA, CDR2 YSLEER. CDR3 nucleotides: TGCGCCAGCAGCCAAACTGACGGCCGGGGCTATGGCTACACCTTC. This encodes CASSQTDGRGYGYTF.

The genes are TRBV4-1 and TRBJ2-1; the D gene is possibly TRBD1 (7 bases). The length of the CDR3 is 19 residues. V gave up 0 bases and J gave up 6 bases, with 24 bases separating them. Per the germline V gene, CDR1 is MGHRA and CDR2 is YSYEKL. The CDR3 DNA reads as TGCGCCAGCAGCCAAGAGTCGGCAGGGGGGCACGGGTTTGGCAATGAGCAGTTCTTC. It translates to CASSQESAGGHGFGNEQFF.

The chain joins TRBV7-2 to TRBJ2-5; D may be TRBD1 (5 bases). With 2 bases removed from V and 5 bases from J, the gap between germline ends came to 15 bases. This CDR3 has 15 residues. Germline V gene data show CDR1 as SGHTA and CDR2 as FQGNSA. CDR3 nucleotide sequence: TGTGCCAGCAGCTTAACCGTTCAGGGCTACGAGACCCAGTACTTC. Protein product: CASSLTVQGYETQYF.

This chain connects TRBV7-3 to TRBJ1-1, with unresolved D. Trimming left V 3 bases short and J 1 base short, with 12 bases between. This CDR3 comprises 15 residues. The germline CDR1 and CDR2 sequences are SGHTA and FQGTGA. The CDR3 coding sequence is TGTGCCAGCAGCTTCCCCAGACACGGGAACACTGAAGCTTTCTTT. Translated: CASSFPRHGNTEAFF.

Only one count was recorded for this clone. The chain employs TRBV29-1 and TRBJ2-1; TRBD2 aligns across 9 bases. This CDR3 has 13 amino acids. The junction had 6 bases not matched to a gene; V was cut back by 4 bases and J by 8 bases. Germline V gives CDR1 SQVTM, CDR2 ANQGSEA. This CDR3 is CSVVAGEIYEQFF. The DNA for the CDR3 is TGCAGCGTTGTAGCGGGAGAGATATATGAGCAGTTCTTC.

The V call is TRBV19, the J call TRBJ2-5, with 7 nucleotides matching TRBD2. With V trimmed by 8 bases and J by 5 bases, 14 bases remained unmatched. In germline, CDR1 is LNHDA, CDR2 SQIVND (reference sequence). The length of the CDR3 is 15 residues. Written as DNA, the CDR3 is TGTGCCAGTCAGGCTAGCGGAACGTGGGGGGAGACCCAGTACTTC. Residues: CASQASGTWGETQYF. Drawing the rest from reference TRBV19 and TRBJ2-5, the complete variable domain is DGGITQSPKYLFRKEGQNVTLSCEQNLNHDAMYWYRQDPGQGLRLIYYSQIVNDFQKGDIAEGYSVSREKKESFPLTVTSAQKNPTAFYLCASQASGTWGETQYFGPGTRLLVL.

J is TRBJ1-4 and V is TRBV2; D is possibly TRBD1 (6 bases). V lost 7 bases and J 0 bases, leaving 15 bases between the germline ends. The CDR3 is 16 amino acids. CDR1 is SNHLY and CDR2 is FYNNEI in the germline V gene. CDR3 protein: CASTPDRISTNEKLFF. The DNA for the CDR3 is TGTGCCAGCACGCCAGACAGGATCTCAACTAATGAAAAACTGTTTTTT.

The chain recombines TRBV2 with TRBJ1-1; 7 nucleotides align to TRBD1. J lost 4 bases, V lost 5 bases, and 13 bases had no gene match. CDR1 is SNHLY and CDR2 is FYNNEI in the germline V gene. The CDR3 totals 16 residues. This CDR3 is CASSLAGAGGGTEAFF. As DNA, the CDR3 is TGTGCCAGCAGTCTAGCGGGGGCAGGGGGAGGCACTGAAGCTTTCTTT.

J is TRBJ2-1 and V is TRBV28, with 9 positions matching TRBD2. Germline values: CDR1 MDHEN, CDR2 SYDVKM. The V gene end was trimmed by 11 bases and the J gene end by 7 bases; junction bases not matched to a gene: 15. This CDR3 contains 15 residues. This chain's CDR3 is CASQAGGLDLNEQFF. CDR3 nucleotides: TGTGCCTCACAAGCGGGGGGACTAGATTTGAATGAGCAGTTCTTC.

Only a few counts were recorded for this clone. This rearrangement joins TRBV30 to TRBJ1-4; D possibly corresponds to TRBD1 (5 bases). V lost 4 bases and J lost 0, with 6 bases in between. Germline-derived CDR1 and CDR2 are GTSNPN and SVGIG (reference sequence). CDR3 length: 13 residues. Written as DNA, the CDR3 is TGTGCCTGGACAGGGCCAACTAATGAAAAACTGTTTTTT. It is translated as CAWTGPTNEKLFF.

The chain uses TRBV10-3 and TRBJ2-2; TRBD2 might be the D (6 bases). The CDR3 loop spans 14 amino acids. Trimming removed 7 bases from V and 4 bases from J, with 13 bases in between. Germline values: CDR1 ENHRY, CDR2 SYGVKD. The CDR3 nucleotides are TGTGCCATCAACGGACTACCAGGCACCGGGGAGCTGTTTTTT. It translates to CAINGLPGTGELFF.

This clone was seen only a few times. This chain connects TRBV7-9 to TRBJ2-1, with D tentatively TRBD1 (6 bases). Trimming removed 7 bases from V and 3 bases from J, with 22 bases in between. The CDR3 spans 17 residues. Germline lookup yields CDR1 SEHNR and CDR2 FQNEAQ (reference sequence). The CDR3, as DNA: TGTGCCAGCAACCCGGGTGCAGGGACATTCCACTACAATGAGCAGTTCTTC. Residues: CASNPGAGTFHYNEQFF.

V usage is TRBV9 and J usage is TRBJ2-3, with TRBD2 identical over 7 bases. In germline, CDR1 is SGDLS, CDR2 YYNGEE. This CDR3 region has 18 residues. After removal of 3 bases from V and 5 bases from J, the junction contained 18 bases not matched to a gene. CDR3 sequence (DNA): TGTGCCAGCAGCGCAACCCATGGGGGGGTTGCCGGTGGAGATACGCAGTATTTT. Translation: CASSATHGGVAGGDTQYF.

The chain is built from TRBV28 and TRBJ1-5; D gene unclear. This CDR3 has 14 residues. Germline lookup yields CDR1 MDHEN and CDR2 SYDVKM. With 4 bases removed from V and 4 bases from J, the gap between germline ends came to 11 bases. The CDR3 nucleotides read TGTGCCAGCAGTTCATCCCGCGGGAATCAGCCCCAGCATTTT. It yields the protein CASSSSRGNQPQHF.

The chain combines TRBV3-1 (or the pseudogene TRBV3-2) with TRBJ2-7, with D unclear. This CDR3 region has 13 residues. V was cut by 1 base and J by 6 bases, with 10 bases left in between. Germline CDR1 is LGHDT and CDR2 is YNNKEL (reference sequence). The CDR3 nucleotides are TGTGCCAGCAGCCAAGGGCTGCTTGGCGAGCAGTACTTC. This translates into CASSQGLLGEQYF.

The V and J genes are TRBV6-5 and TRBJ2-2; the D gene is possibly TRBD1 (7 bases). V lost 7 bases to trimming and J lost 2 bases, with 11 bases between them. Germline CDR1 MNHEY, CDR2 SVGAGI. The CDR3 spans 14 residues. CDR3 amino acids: CASTGGGNTGELFF. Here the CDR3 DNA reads TGTGCCAGCACAGGAGGGGGCAACACCGGGGAGCTGTTTTTT.

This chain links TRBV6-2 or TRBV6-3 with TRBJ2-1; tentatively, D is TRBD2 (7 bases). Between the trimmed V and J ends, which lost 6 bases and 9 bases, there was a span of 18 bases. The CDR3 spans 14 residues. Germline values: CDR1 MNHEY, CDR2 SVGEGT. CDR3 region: CASSPPGGRSEQFF. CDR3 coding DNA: TGTGCCAGCAGCCCCCCGGGGGGCCGAAGTGAGCAGTTCTTC.

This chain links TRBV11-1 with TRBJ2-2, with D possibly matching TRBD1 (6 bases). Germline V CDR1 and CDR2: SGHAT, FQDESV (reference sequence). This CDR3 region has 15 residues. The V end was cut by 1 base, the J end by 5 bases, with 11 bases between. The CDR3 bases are TGTGCCAGCAGCTTAGGGGACACCGTTACCGGGGAGCTGTTTTTT. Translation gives CASSLGDTVTGELFF.

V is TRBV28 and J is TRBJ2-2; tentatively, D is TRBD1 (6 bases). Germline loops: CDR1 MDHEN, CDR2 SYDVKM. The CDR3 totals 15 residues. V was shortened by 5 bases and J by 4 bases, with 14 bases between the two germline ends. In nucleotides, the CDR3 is TGTGCCAGCAGTCCATCAGGGGAAGGCACCGGGGAGCTGTTTTTT. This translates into CASSPSGEGTGELFF.

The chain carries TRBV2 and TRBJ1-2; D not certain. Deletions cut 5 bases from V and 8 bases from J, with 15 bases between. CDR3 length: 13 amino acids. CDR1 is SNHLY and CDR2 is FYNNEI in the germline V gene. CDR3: CASSPGPTGGYTF. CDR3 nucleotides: TGTGCCAGCAGTCCCGGCCCGACGGGGGGCTACACCTTC. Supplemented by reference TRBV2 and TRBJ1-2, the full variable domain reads EPEVTQTPSHQVTQMGQEVILRCVPISNHLYFYWYRQILGQKVEFLVSFYNNEISEKSEIFDDQFSVERPDGSNFTLKIRSTKLEDSAMYFCASSPGPTGGYTFGSGTRLTVV.

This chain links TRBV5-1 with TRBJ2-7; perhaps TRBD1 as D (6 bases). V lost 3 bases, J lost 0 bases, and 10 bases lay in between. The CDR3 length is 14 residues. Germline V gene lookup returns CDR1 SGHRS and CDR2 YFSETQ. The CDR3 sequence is CASSWGQPSYEQYF. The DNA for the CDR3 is TGCGCCAGCAGCTGGGGACAACCCTCCTACGAGCAGTACTTC.

CDR3 residues: CASSQRGSSNQPQHF. The CDR3 nucleotides read TGTGCCAGCAGCCAGAGAGGGTCCAGCAATCAGCCCCAGCATTTT. The chain links TRBV3-1 (or the pseudogene TRBV3-2) to TRBJ1-5; no clear D. Per germline, CDR1 LGHDT and CDR2 YNNKEL (reference sequence). V shed 3 bases and J shed 1 base, with 10 bases lying between them. This CDR3 has 15 amino acids.

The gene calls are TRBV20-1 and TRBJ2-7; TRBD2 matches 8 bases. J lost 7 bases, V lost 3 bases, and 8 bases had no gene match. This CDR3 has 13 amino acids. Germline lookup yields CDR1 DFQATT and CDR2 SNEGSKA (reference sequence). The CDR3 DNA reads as TGCAGTGCTAGTGAGGCGGGGGGCAGGGAGCAGTACTTC. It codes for CSASEAGGREQYF.